This TCR beta chain was captured in a study of cytomegalovirus exposure and HLA in healthy donors. Whole-study context: The 120 validation repertoires were produced on the same platform as the 500 to 800 repertoires of the first cohort. This was reported in a later analysis. Study results and caveats: According to the study, 160 or so TCR beta chains were cytomegalovirus-associated. The majority of TCR sequences were rare, yet some public TCRs appeared in many donors. The classifier, whose performance was assessed in both the original and validation cohorts, reportedly diagnosed cytomegalovirus status with high specificity and sensitivity.

As for this clone: Its antigen is still unknown.

The length of the CDR3 is 14 residues. Germline V gene lookup returns CDR1 SGHRS and CDR2 YFSETQ. With V trimmed by 4 bases and J by 2 bases, 5 bases remained unmatched. Some clones are missing from TCRdb's copy, which holds only in-frame ones; the method was immunoSEQ multiplex PCR. Of 68,000 or so clones in the sample, 91% were seen once. The sequenced sample was PBMCs. The TCR comes from a man aged 18 to 29 in good health and CMV-seronegative. The V and J genes are TRBV5-1 and TRBJ1-1; 7 bases line up with TRBD1. CDR3 nucleotides: TGCGCCAGCAGCACGGGGACAGCCAACACTGAAGCTTTCTTT. Translation: CASSTGTANTEAFF.